The following is a T cell receptor beta chain sequence with its context. Its antigen is not identified. The data were taken from a study of shared clonotypes between healthy human individuals. This CDR3 region has 18 residues. Losses at the gene ends were 0 bases for V and 7 bases for J; bases not matched to a gene: 11. The germline CDR1 and CDR2 sequences are SGHTA and FQGNSA. Sequencing was performed with immunoSEQ multiplex PCR; in TCRdb, only in-frame clones are kept and a portion is missing. The data contain about 1 million clones, approximately 68% of them singletons. Overall study findings and caveats: Non-shared clonotypes had lower generation probabilities than clonotypes shared by all four sorted-subset donors. Clonotype sharing across a handful of donors was observed for about 5.2% of naive CD4 clonotypes.

Subsets obtained from CD4+ cells comprised CD45RA+ naive and CD45RA-negative memory cells. Sequenced sample: memory CD4+ T cells sorted from blood. The sample's subset: CD45RA-negative fraction. The chain recombines TRBV7-2 with TRBJ2-1, with 11 bases aligning to TRBD2. This receptor was taken from a man between 18 and 35 years old in good health. The CDR3 is CASSLARFSGGAGNEQFF. The CDR3 nucleotides read TGTGCCAGCAGCTTAGCTAGGTTTAGCGGGGGGGCCGGAAATGAGCAGTTCTTC.